This TCR beta chain was profiled in a study of blood T cells in healthy people across ages (dated by TCRdb to between 2014 and 2017). Turning to the overall study: In model experiments, template switching captured roughly one uniquely barcoded TCR beta cDNA molecule for every two T cells. To track age-related changes in TCR beta repertoire diversity, the study relied on deep sequencing normalized with unique cDNA molecular identifiers. Four age groups were formed from the donors: young (average around 15 years), middle-aged (approximately 39), aged (roughly 56) and long-lived (less than 85). To avoid experimental bias, donors of different ages were distributed randomly across sequencing lanes. For two donors (one aged 18 to 29 and one aged 80 or older), the study analyzed two additional independent replicas of 1 million unique cDNA reads from the same blood draw.

Receptor amplification or capture employed 5' RACE. The listed sequencing device is Illumina HiSeq 2500. A second PCR of roughly 6 to 11 cycles was performed with a sample-barcoded 5' primer and a J-beta primer mix. A template-switch 5' adaptor carrying 12 random nucleotides introduced a unique molecular identifier onto each TCR beta cDNA molecule. Each sample yielded at least 2.5 million CDR3-containing paired-end reads. The Mint cDNA synthesis kit, primed by a TRBC-specific oligonucleotide, was used to synthesize first-strand cDNA from all RNA. After uracil-DNA glycosylase treatment, a first 18-cycle PCR used universal primers M1SS and BC2_uni_R on all cDNA. In the original analysis: For normalization, 1 million high-quality reads, each with a distinct molecular identifier, were randomly selected from each sample. Instead of being binned into consensus sequences, reads that shared molecular identifiers were thrown out. MiTCR, set to a Q25 quality threshold and the strictest error-elimination algorithm, was used for CDR3 identification, clonotype clustering and error correction. A nonparametric unseen species model with Euler transformation was used to estimate a lower bound on total TCR beta diversity. TCRdb redid the processing of the public reads, applying fastp at Q25 and MiXCR, and retained in-frame beta chains. Rows with one shared CDR3 protein collapse into an entry with the most common genes and DNA. The V and J calls here are based on TCRdb, not the publication. This sample has about 900,000 distinct CDR3 sequences in its table, and 62% of those were observed once. The ten largest account for roughly 26% of the sample.

On this clonotype itself: The specificity of this receptor is unknown. Base qualities are missing; no much larger clone stands one base away.

The germline ends are 14 bases apart after V is trimmed by 2 bases and J by 0 bases. CDR1 and CDR2 are read off the germline V gene as MDHEN and SYDVKM. The CDR3, from cysteine to phenylalanine, totals 17 residues. Here the CDR3 DNA is all that survives: 51 bases in frame from base 1. The donors were roughly 38 Caucasian individuals from Russia, aged roughly 6 to 100 years, who were systemically healthy. Each donor gave ten milliliters of peripheral blood, collected into EDTA-treated Vacutainer tubes. PBMCs were isolated by Ficoll-Paque density-gradient centrifugation, with at least 6 million obtained per sample. Trizol reagent was used to extract total RNA from the PBMCs, yielding at least 5 micrograms per sample. The percentages of naive CD45RAhigh/CD27high T cells were determined by flow cytometry on a PBMC aliquot from every donor. Study-wide conclusions, independent of this receptor: The CMV infection status of donors was not known, potentially confounding age-related changes in expanded clonotypes. As age increased, observed TCR beta diversity per million T cells dropped in a roughly linear way, and a significant reduction was already evident by age 40. A strong correlation was found between observed TCR beta diversity and the percentage of naive T cells measured by flow cytometry. Conclusive comparison of naive and antigen-experienced compartments was prevented by the profiling of bulk unsorted PBMCs. Compared with the aged group, more naive CD4+ T cells, fewer expanded clones and increased TCR diversity were shown by the long-lived group, suggesting age selection. Estimates of total diversity based on one million sequenced T cells were considered lower bounds and underestimates.

This TCR derives from a man aged 30 to 39 in good health. The sequencing input was blood. The sequence joins TRBV28 to TRBJ1-5; the D gene lacks a confident call. The DNA reads TGTGCCAGCAGTTTAAAGTGGGCGTCCTATAGCAATCAGCCCCAGCATTTT. Its coded protein is CASSLKWASYSNQPQHF.